The 19 T cell receptor beta chains below come from one sample, sequenced in a study of CD8 T cells in Susac syndrome. After extraction with the RNeasy kit, about 0.45 to 1 ug of the RNA was reverse transcribed using random hexamers. In TCRdb, the immunoSEQ multiplex PCR reads were re-called with MiXCR into one record per CDR3 protein. The data show 150,000 to 200,000 distinct CDR3 sequences, less than 95% seen once. Sequencing was performed on CD4+ T cells from PBMCs. Receptor source: a human donor with multiple sclerosis.

This clonotype was counted a single time. This chain uses TRBV20-1 with TRBJ2-1; 8 positions agree with TRBD2. J gave up 5 bases and V 7 bases, and 7 bases lay outside the gene matches. Germline loops: CDR1 DFQATT, CDR2 SNEGSKA (reference sequence). The CDR3 contains 13 residues. Here the CDR3 DNA reads TGCAGTGTTGCCGGGAGGGGGGACAATGAGCAGTTCTTC. Amino acids: CSVAGRGDNEQFF.

The chain uses TRBV7-9 and TRBJ2-5, with D possibly matching TRBD1 (6 bases). Germline V gene sequence: CDR1 SEHNR, CDR2 FQNEAQ (reference sequence). V was pared by 4 bases and J by 1 base, with 16 bases between. The CDR3 covers 16 residues. The CDR3 coding sequence is TGTGCCAGCAGCTCATGGGACATACCCGCCCAAGAGACCCAGTACTTC. Its translation is CASSSWDIPAQETQYF.

The chain links TRBV14 to TRBJ2-5; unclear D gene. The V and J ends lost 0 bases and 5 bases respectively, with 7 bases between them. There are 13 residues in the CDR3. The germline V gene has CDR1 SGHDN and CDR2 FVKESK. CDR3 coding DNA: TGTGCCAGCAGCCAAGAGGCGGCGGAGACCCAGTACTTC. Translated, it gives CASSQEAAETQYF.

The rearrangement uses TRBV6-6 and TRBJ2-3; the D gene could be TRBD1 or TRBD2 (6 bases each). The CDR3 extends over 16 amino acids. The germline V gene encodes CDR1 MNHNY and CDR2 SVGAGI (reference sequence). Trimming cost V 6 bases and J 4 bases, with 20 bases left between them. The CDR3 nucleotides read TGTGCCAGCAGCCGCCCGGGGGCGGGGCTGTCAGATACGCAGTATTTT. Protein product: CASSRPGAGLSDTQYF.

The V gene is TRBV28, the J gene TRBJ1-5, with D possibly being TRBD1 (6 bases). This CDR3 contains 12 residues. Germline V CDR1 and CDR2: MDHEN, SYDVKM. The germline V and J ends were trimmed by 5 bases and 5 bases, with 7 bases remaining between them. This chain's CDR3 is CASSPGDQPQHF. The CDR3, as DNA: TGTGCCAGCAGTCCAGGGGATCAGCCCCAGCATTTT.

This chain connects TRBV3-1 to TRBJ1-5, with D unclear. The CDR3 spans 14 residues. Trimming took off 4 bases at V and 6 bases at J, with 13 bases between the two ends. Germline CDR1 is LGHDT and CDR2 is YNNKEL (reference sequence). The CDR3 loop is CASSPTVLGQPQHF. The DNA of the CDR3 is TGTGCCAGCAGCCCTACAGTCCTCGGTCAGCCCCAGCATTTT.

V and J are TRBV3-1 and TRBJ1-1; tentatively, D is TRBD1 (6 bases). Germline loops: CDR1 LGHDT, CDR2 YNNKEL (reference sequence). This CDR3 region has 15 residues. Trimming cost V 1 base and J 3 bases, with 12 bases left between them. CDR3 sequence (DNA): TGTGCCAGCAGCCAAGTAGGGGGGCCGGACACTGAAGCTTTCTTT. It yields the protein CASSQVGGPDTEAFF.

V gene TRBV7-9 combines with J gene TRBJ1-2, with unresolved D. CDR1 is SEHNR, CDR2 FQNEAQ, per germline (reference sequence). Trimming took off 3 bases at V and 8 bases at J, with 10 bases between the two ends. The CDR3 spans 12 residues. CDR3 region: CASSLGEMGYTF. CDR3 sequence (DNA): TGTGCCAGCAGCTTGGGTGAAATGGGCTACACCTTC.

V is TRBV3-1 and J is TRBJ2-2; D uncertain. V was trimmed by 2 bases and J by 6 bases, leaving 7 bases between them. The germline gives CDR1 LGHDT, CDR2 YNNKEL (reference sequence). The CDR3 contains 13 residues. CDR3 in DNA: TGTGCCAGCAGCCAAAGTGTTGCCGGGGAGCTGTTTTTT. It codes for CASSQSVAGELFF.

V is TRBV30 and J is TRBJ1-2, with a possible D match to TRBD1 (5 bases). The CDR3 loop spans 14 amino acids. Per germline, CDR1 GTSNPN and CDR2 SVGIG (reference sequence). Trimming stripped 0 bases from V and 8 bases from J, with 16 bases between. The CDR3 loop is CAWSVWQGTGGYTF. The DNA of the CDR3 is TGTGCCTGGAGTGTATGGCAGGGAACGGGCGGCTACACCTTC.

J is TRBJ2-4 and V is TRBV29-1, with 8 bases fitting TRBD1. V was clipped by 3 bases and J by 7 bases; unmatched bases: 5. Germline V gene lookup returns CDR1 SQVTM and CDR2 ANQGSEA. This CDR3 contains 13 residues. As DNA, the CDR3 is TGCAGCGTTGATGAGGGGACAGGCAACATTCAGTACTTC. It translates to CSVDEGTGNIQYF.

The table lists this clonotype with a few counts. This rearrangement joins TRBV12-3 or TRBV12-4 to TRBJ2-2; D is unclear. Between the trimmed V and J ends, which lost 5 bases and 2 bases, there was a span of 6 bases. CDR3 size: 13 residues. The CDR3: CASSPGNTGELFF. For the CDR3, the DNA is TGTGCCAGCAGTCCCGGAAACACCGGGGAGCTGTTTTTT.

The chain couples TRBV25-1 to TRBJ2-7; no firm D call. CDR1 and CDR2 (germline): MGHDK, SYGVNS. V was trimmed by 4 bases and J by 1 base, leaving 20 bases between them. The CDR3 runs 17 residues. CDR3 in amino acids: CASSAYLGGIRSYEQYF. CDR3 nucleotides: TGTGCCAGCAGTGCCTACTTGGGTGGGATTCGATCCTACGAGCAGTACTTC.

The chain employs TRBV11-2 and TRBJ2-2, with TRBD1 as a possible D gene (6 bases). V was clipped by 5 bases and J by 4 bases, with 17 bases between them. From germline, CDR1 is SGHAT and CDR2 FQNNGV. The CDR3 totals 16 residues. The CDR3 nucleotides are TGTGCCAGCAGCCTTAACTCAGGGGTGCTCACCGGGGAGCTGTTTTTT. Amino acids: CASSLNSGVLTGELFF.

The CDR3 region has the DNA TGTGCCAGCTCACTCCCCGGGACAGGGGGTCAGCCCCAGCATTTT. Translated, it gives CASSLPGTGGQPQHF. V is TRBV18 and J is TRBJ1-5; TRBD1 aligns across 11 bases. Trimming took 4 bases from V and 6 from J; bases not matched to a gene: 5. This CDR3 is built from 15 residues. Germline V gene data show CDR1 as KGHSH and CDR2 as LQKENI.

CDR3 in DNA: TGTGCCAGCAGCGTAGTTAGTAGCACAGATACGCAGTATTTT. Its protein is CASSVVSSTDTQYF. This chain connects TRBV9 to TRBJ2-3; D not certain. V shed 0 bases and J shed 0 bases, with 5 bases lying between them. Germline V gene data show CDR1 as SGDLS and CDR2 as YYNGEE. The CDR3 runs 14 residues.

The chain recombines TRBV29-1 with TRBJ1-2, with D maybe TRBD1 (6 bases). Between the trimmed V and J ends, which lost 3 bases and 0 bases, there was a span of 8 bases. This CDR3 is built from 13 residues. Germline loops: CDR1 SQVTM, CDR2 ANQGSEA. The CDR3 region is CSVETGTNYGYTF. The CDR3 coding sequence is TGCAGCGTTGAGACAGGTACTAACTATGGCTACACCTTC.

The chain is built from TRBV24-1 and TRBJ2-1; D call uncertain. V dropped 9 bases and J dropped 0 bases, with 8 bases sitting between them. Germline values: CDR1 KGHDR, CDR2 SFDVKD. The CDR3 is 13 amino acids. The CDR3 is CATPLHSYNEQFF. CDR3 DNA: TGTGCCACCCCGCTCCACTCCTACAATGAGCAGTTCTTC.

This clonotype occurred once. CDR3 DNA sequence: TGTGCCAGCAGTGGAGTCCGGGGAGGAGGTGAATCCGGGGAGCTGTTTTTT. It specifies CASSGVRGGGESGELFF. The chain uses TRBV6-2 or TRBV6-3 and TRBJ2-2; a possible D gene is TRBD2 (6 bases). Germline assignment: CDR1 MNHEY and CDR2 SVGEGT. Trimming cost V 5 bases and J 6 bases, with 22 bases left between them. The CDR3 has 17 amino acids.